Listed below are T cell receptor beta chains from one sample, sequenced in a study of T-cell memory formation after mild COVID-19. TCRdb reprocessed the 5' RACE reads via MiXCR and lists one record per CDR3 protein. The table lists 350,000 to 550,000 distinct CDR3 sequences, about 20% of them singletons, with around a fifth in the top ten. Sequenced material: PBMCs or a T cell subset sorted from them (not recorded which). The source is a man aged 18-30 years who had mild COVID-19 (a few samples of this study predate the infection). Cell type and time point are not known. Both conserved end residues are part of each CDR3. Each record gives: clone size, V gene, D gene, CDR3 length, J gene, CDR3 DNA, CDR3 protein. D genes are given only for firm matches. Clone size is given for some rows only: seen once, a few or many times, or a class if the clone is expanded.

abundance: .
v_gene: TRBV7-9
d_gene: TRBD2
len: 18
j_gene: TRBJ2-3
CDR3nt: TGTGCCAGCAGCTTACCTCCGGGACTAGCGGGGAAGGGAGATACGCAGTATTTT
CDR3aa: CASSLPPGLAGKGDTQYF

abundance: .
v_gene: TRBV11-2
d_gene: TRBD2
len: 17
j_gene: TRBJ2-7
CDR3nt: TGTGCCAGCAGCACCTGGACTAGCGGGGGGGTCTCCTACGAGCAGTACTTC
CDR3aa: CASSTWTSGGVSYEQYF

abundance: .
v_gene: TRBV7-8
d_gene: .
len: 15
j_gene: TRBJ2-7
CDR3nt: TGTGCCAGCAGTCACTGGCTGGGCAGCTCCTACGAGCAGTACTTC
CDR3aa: CASSHWLGSSYEQYF

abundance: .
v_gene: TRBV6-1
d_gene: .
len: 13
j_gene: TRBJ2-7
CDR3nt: TGTGCCAGCGAGGAGGGACCCCTCGGCGAGCAGTACTTC
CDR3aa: CASEEGPLGEQYF

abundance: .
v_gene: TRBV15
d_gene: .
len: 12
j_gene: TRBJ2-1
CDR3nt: TGTGCCACCAGGAACAGGGCAGGGGAGCAGTTCTTC
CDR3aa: CATRNRAGEQFF

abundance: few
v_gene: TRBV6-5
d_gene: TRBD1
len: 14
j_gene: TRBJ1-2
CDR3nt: TGTGCCAGCAGTGACCCCGGGACAGGGATTGGCTACACCTTC
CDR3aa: CASSDPGTGIGYTF

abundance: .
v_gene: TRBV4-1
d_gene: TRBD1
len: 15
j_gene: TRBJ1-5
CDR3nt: TGCGCCAGCAGCGCCCGGACAGGTAGCAATCAGCCCCAGCATTTT
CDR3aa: CASSARTGSNQPQHF

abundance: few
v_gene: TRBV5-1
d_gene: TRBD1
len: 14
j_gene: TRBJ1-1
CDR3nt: TGCGCCAGCAGCTTCGTAGGACAGGGCACTGAAGCTTTCTTT
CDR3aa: CASSFVGQGTEAFF

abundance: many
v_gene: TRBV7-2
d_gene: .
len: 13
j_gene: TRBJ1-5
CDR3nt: TGTGCCAGCAGCTTTGGGGGCGCGCAGCCCCAGCATTTT
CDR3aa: CASSFGGAQPQHF

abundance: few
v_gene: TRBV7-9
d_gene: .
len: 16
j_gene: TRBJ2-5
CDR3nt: TGTGCCAGCAGCTTTAGTGGGGTGAGAAGGCAAGAGACCCAGTACTTC
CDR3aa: CASSFSGVRRQETQYF

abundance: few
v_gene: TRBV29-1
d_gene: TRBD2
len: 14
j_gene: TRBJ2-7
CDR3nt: TGCAGCGTTGAGATAGGGACTAGCGACTACGAGCAGTACTTC
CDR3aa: CSVEIGTSDYEQYF

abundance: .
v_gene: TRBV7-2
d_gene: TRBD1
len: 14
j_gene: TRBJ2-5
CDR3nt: TGTGCCAGCAGCCGCGGACAGGGGCGGGAGACCCAGTACTTC
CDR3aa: CASSRGQGRETQYF

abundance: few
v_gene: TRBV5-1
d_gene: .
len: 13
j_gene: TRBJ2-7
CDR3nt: TGCGCCAGCAGCTTGGGCGGGGTCGGCGAGCAGTACTTC
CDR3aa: CASSLGGVGEQYF

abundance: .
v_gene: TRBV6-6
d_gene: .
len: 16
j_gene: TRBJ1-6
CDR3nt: TGTGCCAGCAGTGGGCAGAAAAATTATTATAATTCACCCCTCCACTTT
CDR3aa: CASSGQKNYYNSPLHF

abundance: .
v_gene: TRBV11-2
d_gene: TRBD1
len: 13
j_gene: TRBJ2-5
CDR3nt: TGTGCCAGCAGCAAGGCAGGGGGCCAGGGCCAGTACTTC
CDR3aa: CASSKAGGQGQYF

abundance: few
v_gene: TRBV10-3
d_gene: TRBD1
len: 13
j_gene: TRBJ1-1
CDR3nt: TGTGCCATCGGGAAGACAGGGAGCACTGAAGCTTTCTTT
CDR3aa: CAIGKTGSTEAFF

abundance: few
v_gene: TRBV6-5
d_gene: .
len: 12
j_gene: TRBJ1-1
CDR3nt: TGTGCCAGCAGCCCCCAAGGGAGGACAGCTTTCTTT
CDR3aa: CASSPQGRTAFF

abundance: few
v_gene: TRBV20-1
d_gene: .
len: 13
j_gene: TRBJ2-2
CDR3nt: TGCAGTGCTAGACAGGGAGGCCCCGGGGAGCTGTTTTTT
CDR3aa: CSARQGGPGELFF

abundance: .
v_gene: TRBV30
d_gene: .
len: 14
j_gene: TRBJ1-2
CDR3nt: TGTGCCTGGAGTGTAGCAGGGGCCCACTATGGCTACACCTTC
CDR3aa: CAWSVAGAHYGYTF

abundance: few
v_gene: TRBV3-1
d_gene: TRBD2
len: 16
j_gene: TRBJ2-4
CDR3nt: TGTGCCAGCAGCCAAGGAAGCGGGGAAGCCAAAAACATTCAGTACTTC
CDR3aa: CASSQGSGEAKNIQYF

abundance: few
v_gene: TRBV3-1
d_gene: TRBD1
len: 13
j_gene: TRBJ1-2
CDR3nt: TGTGCCAGCAGCTCCGACAGGGGGCTCGGCTACACCTTC
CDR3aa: CASSSDRGLGYTF

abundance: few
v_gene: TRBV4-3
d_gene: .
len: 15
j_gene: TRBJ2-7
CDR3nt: TGCGCCAGCAGCCAAGATCCCCAGTCCGCCTACGAGCAGTACTTC
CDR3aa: CASSQDPQSAYEQYF

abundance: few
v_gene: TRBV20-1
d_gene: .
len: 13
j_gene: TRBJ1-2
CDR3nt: TGCAGTGCCTGGACCCTCGCGGAGAATGGCTACACCTTC
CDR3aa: CSAWTLAENGYTF

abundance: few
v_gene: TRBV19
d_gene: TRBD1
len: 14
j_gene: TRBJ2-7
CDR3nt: TGTGCCAGTGGGGACAGGGCCCTTTTCAACGAGCAGTACTTC
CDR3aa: CASGDRALFNEQYF

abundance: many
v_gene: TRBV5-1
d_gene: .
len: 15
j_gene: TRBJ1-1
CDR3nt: TGCGCCAGCAGCTTGTCTTACGGGGCGGACACTGAAGCTTTCTTT
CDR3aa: CASSLSYGADTEAFF

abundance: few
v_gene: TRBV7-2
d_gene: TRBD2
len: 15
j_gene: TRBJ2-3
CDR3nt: TGTGCCAGCAGCCTTCAGCGGGGGGCCCGTGATACGCAGTATTTT
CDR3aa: CASSLQRGARDTQYF

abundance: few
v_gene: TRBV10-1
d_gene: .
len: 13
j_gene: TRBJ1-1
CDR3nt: TGCGCCAGCAGTCCTACACAGGGCGCTGAAGCTTTCTTT
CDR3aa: CASSPTQGAEAFF

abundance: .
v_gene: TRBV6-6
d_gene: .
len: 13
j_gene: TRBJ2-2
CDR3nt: TGTGACAGCAGCACAGGGCGGACCGGGGAGCTGTTTTTT
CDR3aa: CDSSTGRTGELFF

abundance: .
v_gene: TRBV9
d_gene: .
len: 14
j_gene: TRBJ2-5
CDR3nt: TGTGCCAGCAGCCGAGGATCCGGTGTTGGGACCCAGTACTTC
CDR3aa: CASSRGSGVGTQYF